The rows below give T cell receptor beta chains drawn from one sample of a study of T cell repertoires in cytomegalovirus infection. Their cognate antigens are unknown. TCRdb processed the reads anew with MiXCR; each CDR3 protein has one entry. The profile shows approximately 990,000 distinct CDR3 sequences, approximately 32% of them singletons. Sequenced material: cultured CD8+ T cells from PBMCs, taken from culture after CMV antigen stimulation. These receptors were taken from a human donor in good health (CMV status not recorded). Some clones in this sample may be carry-over from other donors' samples. The CDR3 runs from the conserved cysteine through the conserved F or W. A D gene is named only where the DNA matches it firmly. The size entry is marked missing in some rows and otherwise reads once, few, many or a size class.

TRBV5-4	NA	TRBJ2-3	NA	TGTGCCAGCAGCGTAAGGGAGGGGGGCACAGATACGCAGTATTTT	CASSVREGGTDTQYF
TRBV7-9	many	TRBJ2-1	NA	TGTGCCAGCAGCCAACGGGAGAATGAGCAGTTCTTC	CASSQRENEQFF
TRBV3-1	few	TRBJ2-1	NA	TGTGCCAGCAGCCAAGAATGGATTACCTACAATGAGCAGTTCTTC	CASSQEWITYNEQFF
TRBV27	NA	TRBJ1-1	TRBD1	TGTGCCAGTACGGGACAGGGGGACACTGAAGCTTTCTTT	CASTGQGDTEAFF
TRBV27	NA	TRBJ2-1	NA	TGTGCCAGCAGTTTATCGATCTGGTGGGAGCAGTTCTTC	CASSLSIWWEQFF
TRBV27	few	TRBJ1-1	NA	TGTGCCAGCAGTTTGACGGGGCTCTACACTGAAGCTTTCTTT	CASSLTGLYTEAFF
TRBV7-4	NA	TRBJ1-1	NA	TGTGTCAGCAGCGACGGGATTCAAGCTTTCTTT	CVSSDGIQAFF
TRBV12-5	many	TRBJ2-7	NA	TGTGCTAGTGGTTTGGTTCGAATCGACAGCCGCACGTTGTACGAGCAGTACTTC	CASGLVRIDSRTLYEQYF
TRBV27	NA	TRBJ1-6	TRBD1	TGTGCCAGCAGACCGGGACAGGGGGCCAACTATAATTCACCCCTCCACTTT	CASRPGQGANYNSPLHF
TRBV7-2	many	TRBJ2-1	NA	TGTGCCAGCAGCTTAGGTTCGGGTTACAATGAGCAGTTCTTC	CASSLGSGYNEQFF
TRBV5-4	few	TRBJ2-3	NA	TGTGCCAGCAGCTTGGGGTATTATACGCAGTATTTT	CASSLGYYTQYF
TRBV7-6	NA	TRBJ1-1	NA	TGTGGCAGCAGCTTAAAAGTCAACAACACTGAAGCTTTCTTT	CGSSLKVNNTEAFF
TRBV7-9	few	TRBJ1-4	NA	TGTGCCAGCAGGGGTCCGGAGGGGGCTAATGAAAAACTGTTTTTT	CASRGPEGANEKLFF
TRBV20-1	few	TRBJ1-1	TRBD1	TGCAGTGCATCTCAGGGGGACACTGAAGCTTTCTTT	CSASQGDTEAFF
TRBV19	NA	TRBJ2-3	NA	TGTGCCAGTAGTTTTGAGGTCCTAAATCGTCTCGGTGGGTTAGGGGTCACAGATACGCAGTATTTT	CASSFEVLNRLGGLGVTDTQYF
TRBV7-2	many	TRBJ1-5	TRBD1	TGTGCCAGCAGCTTAGAAGGGCAGGGGGCGTTGAGGGTTCAGCCCCAGCATTTT	CASSLEGQGALRVQPQHF
TRBV7-6	many	TRBJ2-2	NA	TGTGCCAGCAGCTTAGAGGGGGGGATGAACACCGGGGAGCTGTTTTTT	CASSLEGGMNTGELFF
TRBV7-9	many	TRBJ2-1	NA	TGTGCCAGCAGCGGGACTTACAATGAGCAGTTCTTC	CASSGTYNEQFF
TRBV5-6	NA	TRBJ1-6	TRBD1	TGTGCCAGCAGCTTGAGGGGACAGGGGGCGGTAAATTCACCCCTCCACTTT	CASSLRGQGAVNSPLHF
TRBV5-4	many	TRBJ1-1	TRBD1	TGTGCCAGCAGCCCTACAGGGGAGAACACTGAAGCTTTCTTT	CASSPTGENTEAFF
TRBV6-1	NA	TRBJ2-2	NA	TGTGCCAGCAGTAAACTGGGGGCGTCAGGGGAGCTGTTTTTT	CASSKLGASGELFF
TRBV15	NA	TRBJ1-6	NA	TGTGCCACCAGCAGAGAAGCAGCAGGGCCGGGGTCACCCCTCCACTTT	CATSREAAGPGSPLHF
TRBV5-1	few	TRBJ2-3	NA	TGCGCCAGCAGCTTTCGAGGGAGAAAGGTTCCAGATACGCAGTATTTT	CASSFRGRKVPDTQYF
TRBV2	few	TRBJ2-1	TRBD2	TGTGCCAGCAGCCGGGTAGCGGGGGAGTACAATGAGCAGTTCTTC	CASSRVAGEYNEQFF
TRBV7-3	NA	TRBJ2-5	NA	TGTACCAGCAGCTTAGCTACGGATTGGGAGACCCAGTACTTC	CTSSLATDWETQYF
TRBV11-2	NA	TRBJ2-1	TRBD2	TGTGCCAGCAGCCCGACTAGCGGGGGGTGGGATGAGCAGTTCTTC	CASSPTSGGWDEQFF
TRBV6-2/TRBV6-3	NA	TRBJ2-1	TRBD2	TGTGCCAGCAGTTACAGGGCCTTGCCGGGACTAGCGGGGGCCTACAATGAGCAGTTCTTC	CASSYRALPGLAGAYNEQFF
TRBV7-9	many	TRBJ2-1	NA	TGTGCCAGCAGCTCACCCGACAGAGCCTACAATGAGCAGTTCTTC	CASSSPDRAYNEQFF
TRBV14	NA	TRBJ2-7	TRBD2	TGTGCCAGCAGCCCCCGGGGTAGCGGGAGTCCCTACGAGCAGTACTTC	CASSPRGSGSPYEQYF
TRBV7-8	many	TRBJ1-5	NA	TGTGCCAGCAGCTACACGGGGATTAATCAGCCCCAGCATTTT	CASSYTGINQPQHF
TRBV15	few	TRBJ2-3	NA	TGTGCCACCAGCAGAGAACAGGACACAGATACGCAGTATTTT	CATSREQDTDTQYF